This T cell receptor (beta chain) was identified in a study of CD8 T cells in ankylosing spondylitis. TCRdb passed the 5' RACE reads through MiXCR, listing each CDR3 protein once. The profile shows approximately 150,000 distinct CDR3 sequences, approximately 32% of them singletons. The V gene end was trimmed by 3 bases and the J gene end by 3 bases; junction bases not matched to a gene: 8. In germline, CDR1 is SGHKS, CDR2 YYEKEE (reference sequence). The CDR3 is 16 residues long. This clonotype was obtained from a male donor with ankylosing spondylitis. This chain joins TRBV5-5 and TRBJ1-4; 7 bases are shared with TRBD1. The sample taken for sequencing was synovial fluid, either unsorted or a sorted T cell fraction (not recorded which). The CDR3 coding sequence is TGTGCCAGCAGCTCGCCAGGGGGTGGGTCTAATGAAAAACTGTTTTTT. Amino acid sequence: CASSSPGGGSNEKLFF.